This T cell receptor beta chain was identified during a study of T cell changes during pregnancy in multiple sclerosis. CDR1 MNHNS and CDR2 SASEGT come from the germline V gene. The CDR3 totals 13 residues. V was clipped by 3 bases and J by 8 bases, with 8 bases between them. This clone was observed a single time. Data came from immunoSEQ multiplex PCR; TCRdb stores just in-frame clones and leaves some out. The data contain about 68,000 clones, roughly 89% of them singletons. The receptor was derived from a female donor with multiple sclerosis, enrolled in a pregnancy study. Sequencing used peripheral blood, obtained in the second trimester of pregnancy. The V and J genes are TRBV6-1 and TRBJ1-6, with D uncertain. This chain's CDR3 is CASSDRFDSPLHF. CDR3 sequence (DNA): TGTGCCAGCAGTGACAGGTTTGATTCACCCCTCCACTTT.